Listed below are T cell receptor beta chains from one sample, sequenced in a study of OX40 agonist ivuxolimab in advanced cancers. Profiling relied on immunoSEQ multiplex PCR, and the TCRdb table lists in-frame clones only, not all of them. The sample lists tens of thousands of clones; around 80% were seen once. Sample: CD4+ or CD8+ T cells sorted from blood, taken in a trial of the OX40 agonist ivuxolimab. The receptors were gathered from an adult with an advanced solid tumor such as melanoma, head and neck, liver or kidney cancer. CDR3s include the opening cysteine and the closing phenylalanine or tryptophan. The D gene is left open where the match is weak. Rows give clone size only sometimes, using once, few, many, or a class for an expanded clone.

d_call	v_call	j_call	clone_size	cdr3_nt	cdr3_aa
NA	TRBV20-1	TRBJ1-1	few	TGCAGTGCTAGATCGGAGACTGAAGCTTTCTTT	CSARSETEAFF
NA	TRBV6-5	TRBJ1-1	NA	TGTGCCACCTACAGGGAGGGAGCTTTCTTT	CATYREGAFF
TRBD2	TRBV30	TRBJ2-1	NA	TGTGCCTGGAGTCGCCGTCTAGCGGGGAGGGATGAGCAGTTCTTC	CAWSRRLAGRDEQFF
NA	TRBV4-3	TRBJ2-3	once	TGCGCCAGCAGCCAAGCCCGTCATGTCCCGGATACGCAGTATTTT	CASSQARHVPDTQYF
TRBD2	TRBV4-1	TRBJ2-1	once	TGCGCCAGCAGACCACTAGCGGGAGGGCCCAATGAGCAGTTCTTC	CASRPLAGGPNEQFF
TRBD2	TRBV5-6	TRBJ2-1	few	TGTGCCAGCCTAGCGGGAGGTGTAGGAGAGCAGTTCTTC	CASLAGGVGEQFF
NA	TRBV6-5	TRBJ2-7	NA	TGTGCCAGCAGTTACTCCTGGGAGCAGTACTTC	CASSYSWEQYF
TRBD2	TRBV9	TRBJ2-1	NA	TGTGCCAGCAGTGAAACTAGCGTGTACAATGAGCAGTTCTTC	CASSETSVYNEQFF
NA	TRBV14	TRBJ2-4	NA	TGTGCCAGCAGCCAAGATAGGACCCGCCAGTACTTC	CASSQDRTRQYF
NA	TRBV5-1	TRBJ1-1	NA	TGCGCCAGCAAGGATTCGACGGCAAACACTGAAGCTTTCTTT	CASKDSTANTEAFF
NA	TRBV4-1	TRBJ2-5	few	TGCGCCAGCAGCCAAGAAAAGGGCTTGGAGACCCAGTACTTC	CASSQEKGLETQYF
NA	TRBV11-3	TRBJ1-1	NA	TGTGCCAGCAGCTTAGAACGGGACACTGAAGCTTTCTTT	CASSLERDTEAFF
NA	TRBV28	TRBJ1-2	once	TGTGCCTCGGGAGCTTCGGGGCACTATGGCTACACCTTC	CASGASGHYGYTF
TRBD1	TRBV19	TRBJ2-1	NA	TGTGCCAGTAGTACCTCCGCGGACAGGGGGGCAGAGCAGTTCTTC	CASSTSADRGAEQFF
NA	TRBV6-1	TRBJ1-1	NA	TGTGCCAGCAGTGAAATACAGAACACTGAAGCTTTCTTT	CASSEIQNTEAFF
NA	TRBV15	TRBJ2-5	few	TGTGCCACCAGCAGGGGCGGTTCGGGGGAGACCCAGTACTTC	CATSRGGSGETQYF
NA	TRBV6-5	TRBJ2-1	NA	TGTGCCAGCAGTCGGGAGAGCAGTGAGCAGTTCTTC	CASSRESSEQFF
TRBD2	TRBV11-3	TRBJ2-1	NA	TGTGCCAGCAGCTTAGGGGGACTAGCGGGTTGGAGCTCCTACAATGAGCAGTTCTTC	CASSLGGLAGWSSYNEQFF
TRBD1	TRBV28	TRBJ1-1	NA	TGTGCCAGCAGTTTACCCCGGGACAGGGGGTGGGCTTTCTTT	CASSLPRDRGWAFF
TRBD1	TRBV7-2	TRBJ1-2	NA	TGTGCCAGCAGCCTGCGGACAGGGGTAGGCTACACCTTC	CASSLRTGVGYTF
NA	TRBV6-1	TRBJ1-4	NA	TGTGCCAGCAGTTATAAACCGGAAAAACTGTTTTTT	CASSYKPEKLFF
NA	TRBV5-4	TRBJ1-2	NA	TGTGCCAGCAGCTTGAGGGTAGATCCCTATGGCTACACCTTC	CASSLRVDPYGYTF
NA	TRBV7-2	TRBJ2-1	NA	TGTGCCAGCAGCTTAGACCGACAAAGGAATGAGCAGTTCTTC	CASSLDRQRNEQFF
NA	TRBV30	TRBJ1-1	few	TGTGCCTGGACTCCGGTGGCTGAAGCTTTCTTT	CAWTPVAEAFF
TRBD1	TRBV28	TRBJ1-1	once	TGTGCCAGCAGTTCCATCGGGACAGCTCGTACTGAAGCTTTCTTT	CASSSIGTARTEAFF
NA	TRBV10-3	TRBJ2-7	NA	TGTGCCATCAGTGAAGTCGGCAGGGGGGTCTCCGAGCAGTACTTC	CAISEVGRGVSEQYF
NA	TRBV4-3	TRBJ1-3	NA	TGCGCCAGCAGCCAACAAGTAAGCTCTGGAAACACCATATATTTT	CASSQQVSSGNTIYF
TRBD1	TRBV28	TRBJ2-7	NA	TGTGCCAGCGTCCCAGGACAGGGGGCTGAAGAGCAGTACTTC	CASVPGQGAEEQYF
NA	TRBV11-3	TRBJ1-2	NA	TGTGCCAGCAGCTTACCTGCAGGGGAAGGCTACACCTTC	CASSLPAGEGYTF
NA	TRBV5-1	TRBJ2-3	few	TGCGCCAGCAGGAATTGGGGGACAGATACGCAGTATTTT	CASRNWGTDTQYF
TRBD2	TRBV10-3	TRBJ2-1	NA	TGTGCCATCAGTGGGGGGCGGGAGGTCCGTAATGAGCAGTTCTTC	CAISGGREVRNEQFF
NA	TRBV7-9	TRBJ2-7	few	TGTGCCAGCAGCCCCTTGGCGTACGAGCAGTACTTC	CASSPLAYEQYF
NA	TRBV5-6	TRBJ1-1	NA	TGTGCCAGCAGCTCCAAACAGGGTGTGAACACTGAAGCTTTCTTT	CASSSKQGVNTEAFF
NA	TRBV5-1	TRBJ1-1	NA	TGCGCCAGCAGCTGGGAAAAACAGACAGGCGGAGAAGCTTTCTTT	CASSWEKQTGGEAFF
TRBD1	TRBV7-9	TRBJ1-2	NA	TGTGCCAGCAGCTTAGGGCAGGGGGCTCGAGGCTACACCTTC	CASSLGQGARGYTF
NA	TRBV30	TRBJ2-7	NA	TGTGCCTGGAGTGTACGATGGACGGGATTGCAGTACTTC	CAWSVRWTGLQYF
NA	TRBV9	TRBJ2-1	NA	TGTGCCAGCGCAGACAGGAGCCACAATGAGCAGTTCTTC	CASADRSHNEQFF
NA	TRBV5-6	TRBJ2-7	once	TGTGCCAGCAGCTTGTTGCGGAGCTCCTACGAGCAGTACTTC	CASSLLRSSYEQYF
NA	TRBV7-2	TRBJ2-7	NA	TGTGCCAGCAGCCAGCAGGGCCGAACCCACCCCTACGAGCAGTACTTC	CASSQQGRTHPYEQYF
NA	TRBV25-1	TRBJ1-2	NA	TGTGCCAGCAGTGAATATGGCACCTACTATGGCTACACCTTC	CASSEYGTYYGYTF
NA	TRBV7-2	TRBJ1-2	NA	TGTGCCAGCAGCTTAGACCTCCAAAGGGGCAATGGCTACACCTTC	CASSLDLQRGNGYTF
TRBD2	TRBV6-6	TRBJ2-3	NA	TGTGCCAGCAAAAGCCAGCGGGAAGGAACAGATACGCAGTATTTT	CASKSQREGTDTQYF
NA	TRBV28	TRBJ1-2	NA	TGTGCCAGCACTCGCCCATCCAGGGGTTTCTATGGCTACACCTTC	CASTRPSRGFYGYTF
TRBD2	TRBV29-1	TRBJ2-7	NA	TGCAGCGCCCGGGGAGTCGGCGGGAGCGAGCAGTACTTC	CSARGVGGSEQYF
NA	TRBV30	TRBJ1-1	NA	TGTGCCTGGAGTGTACAATCAGACACTGAAGCTTTCTTT	CAWSVQSDTEAFF
NA	TRBV5-6	TRBJ1-6	NA	TGTGCCAGCAGGGCCGGACAGAATCTTTCACCCCTCCACTTT	CASRAGQNLSPLHF
NA	TRBV6-6	TRBJ1-1	NA	TGTGCCAGCAGACAAAGTGAAGCTTTCTTT	CASRQSEAFF
TRBD1	TRBV5-6	TRBJ2-5	few	TGTGCCAGCAGCTTGGTTCAGGGGGCCCTGGAGACCCAGTACTTC	CASSLVQGALETQYF
TRBD2	TRBV30	TRBJ2-7	NA	TGTGCCTGGAGGCGGACTAGCGGGGACGAGCAGTACTTC	CAWRRTSGDEQYF
NA	TRBV10-3	TRBJ2-1	NA	TGTGCCATCAGTGAAGGGGGATCCAATGAGCAGTTCTTC	CAISEGGSNEQFF
NA	TRBV5-4	TRBJ2-3	NA	TGTGCCAGCAGGCAGGGGAGTAGGAGCACAGATACGCAGTATTTT	CASRQGSRSTDTQYF
NA	TRBV20-1	TRBJ2-7	few	TGCAGTGCTAGTCGTGGGTGGGAGCAGTACTTC	CSASRGWEQYF
NA	TRBV5-1	TRBJ2-1	NA	TGCGCCAGCAGCGGCTCTACACCCCTCAATGAGCAGTTCTTC	CASSGSTPLNEQFF
TRBD2	TRBV9	TRBJ2-1	NA	TGTGCCAGCAGCCCACGACTAGCGGGAAGCAATGAGCAGTTCTTC	CASSPRLAGSNEQFF
TRBD2	TRBV10-3	TRBJ2-5	NA	TGTGCCATCAGTGAGATGGCTAGCGGGAGACAAGAGACCCAGTACTTC	CAISEMASGRQETQYF
NA	TRBV10-1	TRBJ2-2	NA	TGCGCCAGCAGGAGGACACCAAACACCGGGGAGCTGTTTTTT	CASRRTPNTGELFF